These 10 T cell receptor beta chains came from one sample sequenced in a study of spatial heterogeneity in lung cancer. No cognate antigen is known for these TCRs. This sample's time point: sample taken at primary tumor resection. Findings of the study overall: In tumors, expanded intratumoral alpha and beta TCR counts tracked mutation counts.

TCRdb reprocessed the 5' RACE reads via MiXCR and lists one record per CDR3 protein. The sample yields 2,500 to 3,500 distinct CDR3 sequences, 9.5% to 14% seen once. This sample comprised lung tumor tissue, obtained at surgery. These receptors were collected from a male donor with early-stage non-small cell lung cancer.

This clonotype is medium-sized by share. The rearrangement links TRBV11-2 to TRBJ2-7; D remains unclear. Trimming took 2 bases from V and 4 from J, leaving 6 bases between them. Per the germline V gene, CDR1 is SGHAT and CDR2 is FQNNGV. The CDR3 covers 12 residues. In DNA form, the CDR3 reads TGTGCCAGCAGCTTACGCCAGTACGAGCAGTACTTC. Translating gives CASSLRQYEQYF.

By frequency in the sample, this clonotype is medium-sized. CDR3 region: CSGAPLRTGRTDTQYF. DNA for the CDR3: TGCAGCGGTGCTCCGTTGAGGACAGGGCGCACAGATACGCAGTATTTT. The chain couples TRBV29-1 to TRBJ2-3, with TRBD1 identical over 8 bases. Trimming at V came to 7 bases and at J to 1 base, leaving 13 bases not matched to a gene. This CDR3 contains 16 residues. Germline V gene data show CDR1 as SQVTM and CDR2 as ANQGSEA.

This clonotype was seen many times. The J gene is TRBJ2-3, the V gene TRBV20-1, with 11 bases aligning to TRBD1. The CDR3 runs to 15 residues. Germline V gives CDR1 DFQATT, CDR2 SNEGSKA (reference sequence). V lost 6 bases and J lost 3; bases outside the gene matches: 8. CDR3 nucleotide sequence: TGCAGTGCCACAGACGGGGACAGGGGGACAGATACGCAGTATTTT. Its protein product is CSATDGDRGTDTQYF.

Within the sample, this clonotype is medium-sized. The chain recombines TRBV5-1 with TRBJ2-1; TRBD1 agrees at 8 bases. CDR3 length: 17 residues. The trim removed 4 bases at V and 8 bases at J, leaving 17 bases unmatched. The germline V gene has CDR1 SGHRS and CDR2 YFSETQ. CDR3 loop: CASSHPTQGGRMDEQFF. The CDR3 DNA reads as TGCGCCAGCAGCCACCCCACACAGGGGGGTAGGATGGATGAGCAGTTCTTC.

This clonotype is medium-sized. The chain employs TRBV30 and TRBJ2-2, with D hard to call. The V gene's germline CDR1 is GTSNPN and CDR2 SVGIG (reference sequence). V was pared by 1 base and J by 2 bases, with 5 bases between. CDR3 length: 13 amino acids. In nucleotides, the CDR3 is TGTGCCTGGAGTGGGGTTAACACCGGGGAGCTGTTTTTT. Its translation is CAWSGVNTGELFF.

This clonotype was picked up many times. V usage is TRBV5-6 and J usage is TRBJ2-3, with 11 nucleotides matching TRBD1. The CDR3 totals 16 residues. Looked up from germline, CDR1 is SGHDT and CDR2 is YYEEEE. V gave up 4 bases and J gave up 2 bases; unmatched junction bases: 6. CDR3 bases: TGTGCCAGCAGCCGAGGGACAGGGGGGAACACAGATACGCAGTATTTT. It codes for CASSRGTGGNTDTQYF.

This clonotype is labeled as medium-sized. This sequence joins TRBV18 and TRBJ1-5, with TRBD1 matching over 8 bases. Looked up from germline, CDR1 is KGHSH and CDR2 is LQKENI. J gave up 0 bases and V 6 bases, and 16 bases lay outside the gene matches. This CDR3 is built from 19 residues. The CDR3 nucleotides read TGTGCCAGCTCCCAAAATACACCCAGACAGGGGTATAGCAATCAGCCCCAGCATTTT. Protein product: CASSQNTPRQGYSNQPQHF. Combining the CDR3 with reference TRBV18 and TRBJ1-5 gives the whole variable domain NAGVMQNPRHLVRRRGQEARLRCSPMKGHSHVYWYRQLPEEGLKFMVYLQKENIIDESGMPKERFSAEFPKEGPSILRIQQVVRGDSAAYFCASSQNTPRQGYSNQPQHFGDGTRLSIL.

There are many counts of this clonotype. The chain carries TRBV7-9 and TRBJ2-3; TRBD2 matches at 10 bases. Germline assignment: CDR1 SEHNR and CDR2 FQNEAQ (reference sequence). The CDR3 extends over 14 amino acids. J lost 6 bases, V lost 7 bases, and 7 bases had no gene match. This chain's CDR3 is CASNPLTSGDTQYF. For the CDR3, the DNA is TGTGCCAGCAACCCCCTGACTAGCGGGGATACGCAGTATTTT.

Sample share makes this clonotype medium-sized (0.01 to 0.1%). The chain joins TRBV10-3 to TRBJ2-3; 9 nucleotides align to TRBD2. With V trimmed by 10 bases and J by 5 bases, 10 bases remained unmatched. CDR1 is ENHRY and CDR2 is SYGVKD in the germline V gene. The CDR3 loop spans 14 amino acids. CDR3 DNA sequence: TGTGCCACAAATAGCGGGGGTCTTGGAGATACGCAGTATTTT. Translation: CATNSGGLGDTQYF.

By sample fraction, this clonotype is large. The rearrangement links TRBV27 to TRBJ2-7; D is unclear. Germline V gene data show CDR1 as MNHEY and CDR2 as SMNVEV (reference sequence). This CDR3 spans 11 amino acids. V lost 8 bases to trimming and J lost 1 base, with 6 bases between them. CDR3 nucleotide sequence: TGTGCCAGCGGGGTATCCTACGAGCAGTACTTC. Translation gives CASGVSYEQYF.